What follows is one T cell receptor (beta chain) and its context. The antigen it binds to is not known. Base qualities are not provided; no much larger clone lies one nucleotide away. The data derive from a study of cytomegalovirus exposure and HLA in healthy donors (dated by TCRdb to about 2017). Regarding the research as a whole: In an earlier analysis of fewer than 750 of the donors, roughly 300 Gb of sequence data and 90 million to 120 million unique TCR beta sequences from roughly 190 million T cells were reported. Roughly 300 gigabases of sequencing data and around 85 million unique TCR sequences made up an early release that covered roughly 670 HLA-typed donors. The genetic ancestry cluster associated with self-reported Caucasian donors included around 76% of the roughly 400 genotyped donors. The study aimed to test whether signatures of past pathogen exposure could be identified by cataloging public T cell receptors. The study used immunosequencing to profile the T cell repertoires of hundreds of subjects and linked those repertoires to cytomegalovirus serostatus. A separate validation cohort of roughly 110 different subjects was used in addition to the 666-subject first cohort. To predict cytomegalovirus infection status, the study brought together high-throughput TCR immunosequencing, statistical association of individual TCRs with disease status, and machine learning. In a later analysis, previously published TCR beta repertoires from 666 donors were re-analyzed and high-resolution HLA genotyping was added so that TCR occurrence patterns could be studied. Rather than using new phenotypic data, the later analysis identified candidate immune exposures from TCR beta sequences and from how often those sequences occurred across donors. In an earlier analysis of 500 to 650 of the donors, high-throughput TCR beta sequencing was used to judge whether each TCR beta V gene segment behaved as functional or pseudogenic. Donor age, sex, ethnicity and CMV serostatus were compiled together with the repertoire data. In a later genetic analysis, genome-wide SNP genotypes for about 65% of the roughly 700 donors were used, and that subset was treated as a discovery cohort. All discovery cohort repertoires had been generated on a single sequencing platform. HLA typing included class I and class II loci at four-digit resolution. The number of typed donors differed by locus: about 620-640 for A, B, C, DRB1 and DQB1; 522 for DQA1; 606 for DPA1; and 400 to 480 for DPB1. Several DR-DQ haplotypes were treated as single units for association and clustering because of strong linkage in the cohort. On average, around 230,000 unique TCR beta nucleotide sequences were sequenced per donor among about 400 genotyped donors of the cohort, with roughly 20% of those sequences being non-productive. General conclusions and limits of the study: Several of the top co-occurrence clusters appeared to be linked to parvovirus B19, influenza, CMV and Epstein-Barr virus, according to a later analysis. Because HLA typing was unavailable for some donors at each locus, only the typed subset was used in association tests. When HLA alleles, especially DR and DQ, strongly co-occurred, TCR associations were difficult to assign to individual alleles. Roughly uniform sequencing depth across donors was assumed in presence/absence analyses, although this assumption may not hold. The cohort was sequenced for TCR beta chains only, and without alpha or paired-chain data the features that could be detected were limited. Correlated functional status among segregating V segments might reflect linkage disequilibrium, but an unknown experimental factor could not be ruled out. According to the authors, the approach could potentially be generalized to other disease states and immunological phenotypes. Broadly in line with IMGT annotations, most TCR beta V segments showed up in productive rearrangements about 87% or about 30% of the time in an earlier analysis of a few hundred of the donors. Specific HLA alleles were associated with around 18,000 TCR beta sequences at a false discovery rate of 0.05 in a later analysis. According to a later genetic analysis, donors in an Asian-associated ancestry cluster had fewer N-insertions in productive TCRs than the roughly 700-donor mean. A further reported finding was that TCR beta sequences accurately predicted the HLA-A and HLA-B alleles for most subjects in the first cohort. V-gene and J-gene trimming of TCR beta chains was associated with a missense DCLRE1C variant in a later genetic analysis, and the association was replicated in an independent cohort. In a later analysis, HLA-associated TCR beta chains were found to be more clonally expanded and to have lower generation probabilities than equally common non-associated chains. The only immune exposure information available for the cohort was CMV serostatus. Some IMGT-functional V segments, including TRBV6-2 and TRBV6-3, could not be told apart with the 87-base-pair reads, so those segments were excluded. In a later analysis, the rate of TCR association differed among HLA loci, with DRB1 alleles having the most associated TCRs and HLA-C alleles having the fewest. The study listed approximately 150 TCR beta chains as associated with cytomegalovirus. In vitro tests confirmed that three of the cytomegalovirus-associated TCR beta chains recognize cytomegalovirus antigens. Because counts were too low, some 16 rarely observed V segments, including chromosome 9 orphons, were excluded from the earlier analysis of about 500 of the donors. While some public TCRs were present in many individuals, most TCR sequences turned up only very rarely across donors. The sequencing pipeline was judged likely to have produced a cluster of highly shared sequence variants as a technical artifact. A later analysis found that most CMV-associated TCR beta chains appeared HLA-restricted, with HLA associations seemingly driven largely by CMV exposure. The classifier was reported to diagnose cytomegalovirus status with high specificity and sensitivity in both the original and validation cohorts.

Library generation was performed with the immunoSEQ multiplex PCR assay. For the multiplex PCR, a mixture combining 60 forward primers for TCR Vbeta segments and 13 reverse primers for TCR Jbeta segments was used. The CDR3 region of rearranged TCR beta genes was amplified from genomic DNA with a multiplex PCR assay. Amplified TCR beta libraries were sequenced as 87-base-pair reads on the Illumina HiSeq System. The source study handled its data this way. Across the 640 or so repertoires, a later analysis counted 75 million to 90 million unique TCR beta chains, 9 million to 14 million of which were shared by at least two donors. To remove PCR and sequencing errors, raw reads were error-corrected and collapsed into unique sequences using a nearest-neighbor algorithm that merged closely related sequences. CDR3 sequences were aligned to IMGT reference sequences to assign V, D and J gene segments. For a sequence to be retained, a match of at least six nucleotides was required to both a V gene segment and a J gene segment. Rearrangements were classified as productive when the CDR3 lacked stop codons and remained in frame with V and J, and all other rearrangements were classified as non-productive. Following IMGT convention, CDR3 was defined as the stretch from the second conserved V-encoded cysteine to the conserved J-encoded phenylalanine. The earlier analysis of 587 of the donors excluded sequences that lacked an unambiguous match to a single V gene segment. In an earlier analysis of 587 of the donors, a V segment was called functional when productive rearrangements were above 56.7%, and segregating when the standard deviation between donors exceeded 5%. A statistical classification framework was developed to diagnose cytomegalovirus status using the catalog of TCR beta chain sequences. A later analysis assigned V and J genes by comparing TCR nucleotide sequences with IMGT/GENE-DB human TR gene sequences. Using the TCRdist pipeline, a later analysis assigned CDR3 sequences along with most-parsimonious VDJ recombination scenarios. In a later analysis, each TCR beta chain was defined by its CDR3 amino acid sequence together with its V-gene family, and reads lacking a unique V-gene family were excluded. As a way to deal with suspected cross-contamination and a sequencing artifact, a later analysis dropped 450 to 600 nucleotide sequences that were highly shared and had low generation probability. For each public chain, a later analysis derived a clonal expansion index from normalized ranks of inferred template counts within each repertoire. In a later analysis, generation probabilities were computed with a VDJ recombination model fitted to out-of-frame rearrangements, and the resulting probabilities were checked against IGoR. A later analysis scored TCR-TCR, TCR-HLA and TCR-CMV co-occurrence with hypergeometric tests, applying a repertoire-size bias correction to TCR pairs. To estimate false discovery rates, a later analysis permuted the HLA or CMV assignments 20 times. A later analysis grouped co-occurring TCRs with DBSCAN, adding TCRdist sequence similarity when clustering within HLA-allele-positive subsets. Co-occurrence clustering excluded repertoires with fewer than 30,000 or more than 120,000 public chains, plus five with anomalous nucleotide sharing. What TCRdb holds here is the immuneACCESS table cut down to in-frame rearrangements. Part of the clones is not present; checked against another copy, under half of the missing clones reflect an unresolved V gene, and the others are unexplained. The V and J calls and clone size were taken over from that table, and D and trimming were inferred from the DNA. For this sample there are about 200,000 clones; 12% appear just once. About 8% of the sample rests with the top ten.

The cohort was made up of around 720 healthy bone marrow donors. At the time of sampling, all cohort members were nominally healthy, though unrecorded immune exposures were likely present. The donor was CMV seropositive and belonged to the group of more than 250 seropositive cohort members. A peripheral blood sample was collected from each donor, and TCR beta sequencing was performed on peripheral blood mononuclear cells. Genomic DNA extraction from the blood cell samples was performed with the Qiagen DNeasy Blood Extraction Kit. After removal of 6 bases from V and 6 bases from J, the junction retains 5 bases not matched to a gene. From a lookup of the germline V gene, CDR1 and CDR2 are SNHLY and FYNNEI. Counted from cysteine to valine, this CDR3 has 12 amino acids. Only the CDR3 region is kept as DNA, spanning 36 bases read in frame from base 1.

Sequences were obtained from PBMCs. Recombination linked TRBV2 to TRBJ2-7; 7 central nucleotides agree with TRBD1. The clonotype was recovered from a man over 45 in good health and CMV-seropositive. CDR3 loop: CASSYDRAEQYV. The bases are TGTGCCAGCAGCTATGACAGGGCCGAGCAGTACGTC.